This T cell receptor beta chain was captured by sequencing in a study of T cells in Graves' hyperthyroidism and ophthalmopathy. Looking at the study overall: Once the initial diagnosis was made, peripheral blood was obtained before any treatment.

This CDR3 is 14 amino acids long. Deletions cut 6 bases from V and 4 bases from J, with 15 bases between. Looked up from germline, CDR1 is MNHNY and CDR2 is SVGAGI (reference sequence). The investigators amplified TCR beta CDR3 regions from RNA transcripts. Researchers ran a first-round RT-PCR on the TCR CDR3 using the HTBI primer set. TCRdb analysed the multiplex PCR reads with MiXCR anew, one entry per CDR3 protein. The repertoire includes 700,000 to 850,000 distinct CDR3 sequences, just over 35% of them detected once, and around 31% sits in the top ten. This clonotype was detected ten times or more.

Sequencing was carried out using blood. The chain links TRBV6-6 to TRBJ1-1; the D is unclear. This clonotype was obtained from a woman aged 40 to 55 with Graves' hyperthyroidism. The CDR3 DNA sequence: TGTGCCAGCAGCCACGACCTATTGGGCACTGAAGCTTTCTTT. It codes for CASSHDLLGTEAFF.